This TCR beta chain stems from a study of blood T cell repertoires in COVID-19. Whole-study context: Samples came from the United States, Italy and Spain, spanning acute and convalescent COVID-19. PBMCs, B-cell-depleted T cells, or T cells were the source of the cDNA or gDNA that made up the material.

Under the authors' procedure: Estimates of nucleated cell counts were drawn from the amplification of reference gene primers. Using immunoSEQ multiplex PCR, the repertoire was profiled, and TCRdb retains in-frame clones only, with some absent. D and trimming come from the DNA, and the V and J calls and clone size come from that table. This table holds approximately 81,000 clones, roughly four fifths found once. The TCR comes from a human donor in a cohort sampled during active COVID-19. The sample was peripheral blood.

In nucleotides, the CDR3 is TGTGCCAGTAACCCTCGGACAGTCGACAATGAGCAGTTCTTC. Protein: CASNPRTVDNEQFF. The rearrangement uses TRBV19 and TRBJ2-1; tentatively, D is TRBD1 (6 bases). Germline V gene data show CDR1 as LNHDA and CDR2 as SQIVND (reference sequence). The CDR3 is 14 residues long. The V end was cut by 7 bases, the J end by 5 bases, with 15 bases between.